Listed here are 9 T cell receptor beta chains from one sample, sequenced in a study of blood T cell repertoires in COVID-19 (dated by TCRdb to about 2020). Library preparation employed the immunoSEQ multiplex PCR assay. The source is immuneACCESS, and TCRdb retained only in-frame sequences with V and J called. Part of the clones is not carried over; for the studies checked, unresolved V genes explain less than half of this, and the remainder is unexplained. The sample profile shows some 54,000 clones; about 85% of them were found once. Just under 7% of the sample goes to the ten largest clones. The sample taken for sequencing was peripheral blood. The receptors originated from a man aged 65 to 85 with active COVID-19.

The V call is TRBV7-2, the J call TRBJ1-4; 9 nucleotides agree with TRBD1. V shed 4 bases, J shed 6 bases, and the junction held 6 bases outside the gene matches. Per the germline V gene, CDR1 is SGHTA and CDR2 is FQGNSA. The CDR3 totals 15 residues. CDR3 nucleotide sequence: TGTGCCAGCAGCTCGGGGACAGGGTGGTATGAAAAACTGTTTTTT. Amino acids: CASSSGTGWYEKLFF.

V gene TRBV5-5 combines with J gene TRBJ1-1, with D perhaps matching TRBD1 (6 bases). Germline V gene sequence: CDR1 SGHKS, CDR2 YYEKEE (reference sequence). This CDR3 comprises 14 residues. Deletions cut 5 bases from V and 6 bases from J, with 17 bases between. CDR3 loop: CASRPFTGYAEAFF. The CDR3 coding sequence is TGTGCCAGCAGACCCTTCACAGGGTACGCTGAAGCTTTCTTT.

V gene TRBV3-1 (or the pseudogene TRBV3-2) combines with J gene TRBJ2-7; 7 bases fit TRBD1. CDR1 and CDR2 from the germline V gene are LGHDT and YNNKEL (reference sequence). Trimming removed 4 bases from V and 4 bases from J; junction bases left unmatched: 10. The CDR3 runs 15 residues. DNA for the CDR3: TGTGCCAGCAGCCGGAACAGGGGATCAATGTACGAGCAGTACTTC. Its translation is CASSRNRGSMYEQYF.

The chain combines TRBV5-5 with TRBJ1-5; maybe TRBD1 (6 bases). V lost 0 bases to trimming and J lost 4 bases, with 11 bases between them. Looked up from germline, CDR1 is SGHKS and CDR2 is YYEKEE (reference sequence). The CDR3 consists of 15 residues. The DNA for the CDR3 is TGTGCCAGCAGCTTGGGACAGGCGTTAAATCAGCCCCAGCATTTT. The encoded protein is CASSLGQALNQPQHF. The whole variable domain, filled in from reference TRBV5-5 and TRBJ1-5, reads DAGVTQSPTHLIKTRGQQVTLRCSPISGHKSVSWYQQVLGQGPQFIFQYYEKEERGRGNFPDRFSARQFPNYSSELNVNALLLGDSALYLCASSLGQALNQPQHFGDGTRLSIL.

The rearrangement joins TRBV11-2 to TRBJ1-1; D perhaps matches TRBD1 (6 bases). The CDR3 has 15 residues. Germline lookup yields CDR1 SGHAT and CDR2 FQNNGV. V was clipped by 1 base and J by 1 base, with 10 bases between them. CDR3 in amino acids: CASSLVGTQNTEAFF. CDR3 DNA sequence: TGTGCCAGCAGCTTAGTCGGGACACAGAACACTGAAGCTTTCTTT.

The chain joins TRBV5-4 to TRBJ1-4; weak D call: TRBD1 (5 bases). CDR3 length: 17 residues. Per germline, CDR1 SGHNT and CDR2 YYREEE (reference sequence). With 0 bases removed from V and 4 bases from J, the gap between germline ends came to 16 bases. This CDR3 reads CASSLGSGGALNEKLFF. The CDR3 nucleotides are TGTGCCAGCAGCTTGGGAAGCGGGGGAGCCCTTAATGAAAAACTGTTTTTT.

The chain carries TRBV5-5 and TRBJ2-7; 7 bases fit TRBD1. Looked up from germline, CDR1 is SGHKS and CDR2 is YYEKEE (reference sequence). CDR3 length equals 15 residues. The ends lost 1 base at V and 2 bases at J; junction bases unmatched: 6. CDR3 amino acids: CASSLYDRATYEQYF. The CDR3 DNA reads TGTGCCAGCAGCTTGTATGACAGGGCGACCTACGAGCAGTACTTC.

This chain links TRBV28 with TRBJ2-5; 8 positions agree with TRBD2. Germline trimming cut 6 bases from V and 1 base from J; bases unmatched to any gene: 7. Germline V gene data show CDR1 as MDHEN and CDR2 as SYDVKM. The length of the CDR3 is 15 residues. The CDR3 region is CASSRGGAPQETQYF. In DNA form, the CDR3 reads TGTGCCAGCAGCCGGGGGGGGGCGCCCCAAGAGACCCAGTACTTC.

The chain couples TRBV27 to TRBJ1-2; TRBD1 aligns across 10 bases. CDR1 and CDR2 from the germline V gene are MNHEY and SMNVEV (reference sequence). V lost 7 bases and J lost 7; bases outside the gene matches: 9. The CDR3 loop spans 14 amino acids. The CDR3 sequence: CASTTGGALSGYTF. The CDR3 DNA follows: TGTGCCAGCACGACAGGGGGCGCGTTAAGTGGCTACACCTTC.